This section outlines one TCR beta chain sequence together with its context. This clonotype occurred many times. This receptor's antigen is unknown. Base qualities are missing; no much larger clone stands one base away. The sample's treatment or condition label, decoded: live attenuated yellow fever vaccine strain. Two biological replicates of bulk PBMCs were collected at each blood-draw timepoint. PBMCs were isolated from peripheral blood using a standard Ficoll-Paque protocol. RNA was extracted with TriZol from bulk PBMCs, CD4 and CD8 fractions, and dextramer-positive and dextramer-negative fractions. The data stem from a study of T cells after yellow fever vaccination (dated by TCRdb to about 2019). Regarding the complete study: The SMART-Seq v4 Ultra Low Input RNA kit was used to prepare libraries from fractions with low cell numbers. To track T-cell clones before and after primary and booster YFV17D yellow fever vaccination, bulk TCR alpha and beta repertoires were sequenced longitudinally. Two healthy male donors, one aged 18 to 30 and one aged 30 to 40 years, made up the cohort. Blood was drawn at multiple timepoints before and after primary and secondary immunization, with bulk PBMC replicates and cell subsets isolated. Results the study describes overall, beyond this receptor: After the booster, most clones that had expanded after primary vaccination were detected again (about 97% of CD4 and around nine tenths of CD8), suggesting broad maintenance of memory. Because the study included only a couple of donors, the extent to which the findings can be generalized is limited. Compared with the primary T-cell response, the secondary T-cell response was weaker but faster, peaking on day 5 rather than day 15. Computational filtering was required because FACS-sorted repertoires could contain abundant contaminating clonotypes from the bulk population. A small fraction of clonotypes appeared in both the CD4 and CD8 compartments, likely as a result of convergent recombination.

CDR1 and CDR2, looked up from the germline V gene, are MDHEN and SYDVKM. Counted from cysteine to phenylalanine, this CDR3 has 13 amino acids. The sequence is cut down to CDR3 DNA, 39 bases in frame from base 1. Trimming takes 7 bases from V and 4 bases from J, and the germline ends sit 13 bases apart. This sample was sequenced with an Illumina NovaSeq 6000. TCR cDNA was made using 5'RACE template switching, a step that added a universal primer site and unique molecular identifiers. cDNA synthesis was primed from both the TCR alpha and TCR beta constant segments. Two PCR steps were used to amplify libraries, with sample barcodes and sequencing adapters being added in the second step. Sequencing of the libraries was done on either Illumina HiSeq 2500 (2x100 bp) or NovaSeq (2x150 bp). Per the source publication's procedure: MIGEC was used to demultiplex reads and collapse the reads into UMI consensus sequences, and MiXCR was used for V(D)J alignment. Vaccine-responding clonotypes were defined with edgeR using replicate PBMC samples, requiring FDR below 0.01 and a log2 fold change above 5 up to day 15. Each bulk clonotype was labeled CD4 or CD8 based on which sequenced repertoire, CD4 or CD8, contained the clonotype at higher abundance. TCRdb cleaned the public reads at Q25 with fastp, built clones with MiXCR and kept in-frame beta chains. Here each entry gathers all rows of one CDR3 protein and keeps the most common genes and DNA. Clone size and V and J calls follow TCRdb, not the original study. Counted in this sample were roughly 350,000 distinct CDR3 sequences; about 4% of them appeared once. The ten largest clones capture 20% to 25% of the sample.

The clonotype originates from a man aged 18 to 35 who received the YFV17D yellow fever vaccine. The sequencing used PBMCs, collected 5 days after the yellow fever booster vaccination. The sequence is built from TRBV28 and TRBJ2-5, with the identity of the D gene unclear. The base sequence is TGTGCCAGCACCATCGGGCCGATAGAGACCCAGTACTTC. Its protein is CASTIGPIETQYF.